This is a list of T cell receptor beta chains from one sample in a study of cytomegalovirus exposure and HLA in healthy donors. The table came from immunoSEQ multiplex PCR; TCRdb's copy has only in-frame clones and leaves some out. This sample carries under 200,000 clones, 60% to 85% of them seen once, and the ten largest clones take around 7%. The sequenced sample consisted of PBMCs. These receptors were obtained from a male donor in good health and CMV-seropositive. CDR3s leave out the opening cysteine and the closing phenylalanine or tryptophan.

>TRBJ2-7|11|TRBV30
AWSLDSRYEQY
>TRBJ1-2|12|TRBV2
ASSLGQGAIHDT
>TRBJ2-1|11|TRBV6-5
ASSYGRGNEQF
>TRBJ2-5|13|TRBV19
ASKSRGGAQETQY
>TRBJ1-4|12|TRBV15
ATSRGGGLEKLF
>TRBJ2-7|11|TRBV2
ASSDRGYHEQY
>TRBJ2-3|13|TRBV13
ASRVSGGATDTQY
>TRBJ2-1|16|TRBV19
ASRLGGGADVWYNEQF
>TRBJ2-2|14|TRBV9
ASSIRASTRGGELF
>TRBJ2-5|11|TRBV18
ASSPGQQETQY
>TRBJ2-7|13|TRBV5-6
ASSSEGQGAYEQY
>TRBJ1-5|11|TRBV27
ASSSHSNQPQH
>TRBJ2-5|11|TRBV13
ASSLPAAQTQY
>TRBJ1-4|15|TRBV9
ASSVDGTGGRYEKLF
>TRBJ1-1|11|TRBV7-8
ASSRPQGTEAF
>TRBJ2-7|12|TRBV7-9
ASSLGGGLYEQY
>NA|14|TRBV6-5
ASSYTFGTRSYEQY
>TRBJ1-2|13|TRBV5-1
ASNLDGHRNYGYT
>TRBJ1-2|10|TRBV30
AWTFSNYGYT
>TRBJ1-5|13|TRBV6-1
ASSQGAYAGQPQH
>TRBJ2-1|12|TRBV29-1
SAILAGGFDEQF
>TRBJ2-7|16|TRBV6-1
ASSEAMMGASLSYEQY
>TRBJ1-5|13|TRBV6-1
ASANPGGLGQPQH
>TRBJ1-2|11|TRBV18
ASSPQNSAGYT
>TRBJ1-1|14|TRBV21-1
ASSKRASGGGTEAF
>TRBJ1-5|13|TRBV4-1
ASSTRTGSLQPQH
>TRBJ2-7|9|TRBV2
ASSVRVWQY
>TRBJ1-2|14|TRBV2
ASTQEEAGGFRGYT
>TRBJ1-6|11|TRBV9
ASSIGQNSPLH
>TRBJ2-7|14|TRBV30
AWSVQRTGESYEQY
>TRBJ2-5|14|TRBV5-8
ASSVGSGGPLETQY
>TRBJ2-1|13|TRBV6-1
ASGRLAGGINEQF
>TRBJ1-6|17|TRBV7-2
ASSLAPDRALYYNSPLH
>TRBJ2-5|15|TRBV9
ASSVGGSGVVRETQY
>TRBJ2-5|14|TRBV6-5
ASSYSGGNTRETQY
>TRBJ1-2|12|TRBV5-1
ASSLSPGGQGYT
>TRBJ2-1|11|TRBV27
ASGGGVYNEQF
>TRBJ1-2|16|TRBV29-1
SVEDIVEEGQGSYGYT
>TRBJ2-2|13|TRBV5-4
ASTLFGGDTGELF
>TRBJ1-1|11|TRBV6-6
ASSLQGNTEAF
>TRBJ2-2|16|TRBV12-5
ASGDLLAGGPNTGELF
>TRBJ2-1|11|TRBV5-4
ASSLDRGNEQF
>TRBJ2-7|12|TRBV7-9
SSSSGTGPYEQY
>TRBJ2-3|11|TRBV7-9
SSSFGLRDTQY
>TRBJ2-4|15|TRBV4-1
ASSQDPAGGLGNIQY
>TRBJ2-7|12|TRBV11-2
ASSSSGGSYEQY
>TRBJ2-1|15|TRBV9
ASSAPSLGSSYNEQF
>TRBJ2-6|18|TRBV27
ASSLFVPPLKLSGANVLT
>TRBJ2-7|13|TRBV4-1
ASSQVQGAGYEQY
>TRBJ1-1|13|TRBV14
ASSPHRGLNTEAF